A selection of T cell receptor beta chains follows, all from one sample in a study of vaccination and CD4 T cells after COVID-19. The antigens of these receptors remain unknown. TCRdb reprocessed the PCR reads with MiXCR, giving one entry per CDR3 protein. The top ten hold approximately 12% of the sample, which has approximately 8,500 distinct CDR3 sequences, 56% seen once. Specimen: CD4+ T cells from blood, cultured in vitro. These receptors were taken from a human donor in good health. Both conserved end residues are part of each CDR3. The order of the fields is clone size, V gene, D gene, J gene, CDR3 length, CDR3 DNA, CDR3 protein. A D gene is named only where the DNA matches it firmly. Expanded clones get a size class; other rows say once, few or many, or leave the size out.

NA	TRBV7-7	NA	TRBJ1-2	10	TGTGCCAACAGCCACTATGGCTACACCTTC	CANSHYGYTF
NA	TRBV2	NA	TRBJ1-2	12	TGTGCCAGCAGTCAGGGCTTCTATGGCTACACCTTC	CASSQGFYGYTF
few	TRBV19	NA	TRBJ1-2	13	TGTGCCAGTAGAGACAGAGGCCTCTATGGCTACACCTTC	CASRDRGLYGYTF
NA	TRBV7-2	NA	TRBJ2-3	14	TGTGCCAGCAGCTTATCCGTCGGCACAGATACGCAGTATTTT	CASSLSVGTDTQYF
NA	TRBV27	NA	TRBJ1-4	13	TGTGCCAGCATGAATCTGGGAGATGAAAAACTGTTTTTT	CASMNLGDEKLFF
few	TRBV10-1	NA	TRBJ2-3	15	TGCGCCAGCAGTGAGTCGAACCAGCGCACAGATACGCAGTATTTT	CASSESNQRTDTQYF
NA	TRBV27	NA	TRBJ1-3	16	TGTGCCAGCAGTTTACGGCAGCTGGACTCTGGAAACACCATATATTTT	CASSLRQLDSGNTIYF
few	TRBV27	NA	TRBJ1-1	16	TGTGCCAGCAGTTTATTTAAGACAGGACAGAACACTGAAGCTTTCTTT	CASSLFKTGQNTEAFF
NA	TRBV7-2	NA	TRBJ2-1	13	TGTGCCAGCTCAGACAGGCCCTACAATGAGCAGTTCTTC	CASSDRPYNEQFF
once	TRBV19	NA	TRBJ2-1	14	TGTGCCAGTAGCTTCCAGCGCAATCCTGGTGAGCAGTTCTTC	CASSFQRNPGEQFF
few	TRBV5-1	NA	TRBJ2-7	10	TGCGCCAGCAGCCCCTCTCTGCAGTACTTC	CASSPSLQYF
few	TRBV12-3/TRBV12-4	TRBD1	TRBJ1-5	14	TGTGCCAGCAGTCGACAGGGAGGAAATCAGCCCCAGCATTTT	CASSRQGGNQPQHF
few	TRBV18	NA	TRBJ1-5	17	TGTGCCAGCTCACCCACGACAGCTCCAGTTAGCAATCAGCCCCAGCATTTT	CASSPTTAPVSNQPQHF
NA	TRBV20-1	NA	TRBJ1-1	13	TGCAGTGCTAGAACAGGGCTGAGCACTGAAGCTTTCTTT	CSARTGLSTEAFF
NA	TRBV6-5	NA	TRBJ1-6	13	TGTGCCAGCAGTTTTCTGGGAAATTCACCCCTCCACTTT	CASSFLGNSPLHF
NA	TRBV6-1	TRBD2	TRBJ2-5	20	TGTGCCAGCAGTGGACCGGGACAGGGGACTAGCGGGAGAGTCTTAGAGACCCAGTACTTC	CASSGPGQGTSGRVLETQYF
NA	TRBV14	NA	TRBJ1-6	14	TGTGCCAGCAGCCAGTGGGGGATTCGGTCACCCCTCCACTTT	CASSQWGIRSPLHF
NA	TRBV27	TRBD2	TRBJ2-7	17	TGTGCCAGCAGTCCCCTCCTCTTAGCGGGAGTACACCACGAGCAGTACTTC	CASSPLLLAGVHHEQYF
NA	TRBV7-8	NA	TRBJ2-6	17	TGTGCCAGCAGCTTCTTAGTAATGGTGTCTGGGGCCAACGTCCTGACTTTC	CASSFLVMVSGANVLTF
few	TRBV4-3	NA	TRBJ2-5	16	TGCGCCAGCAGCCAAGATTTAGCGGTGAGCGGGGAGACCCAGTACTTC	CASSQDLAVSGETQYF
NA	TRBV5-6	NA	TRBJ2-3	15	TGTGCCAGCAGCGGGGGCAGTTCTAGCACAGATACGCAGTATTTT	CASSGGSSSTDTQYF
NA	TRBV7-9	NA	TRBJ2-3	11	TGTGCCAGCAGCTTACAATTTACGCAGTATTTT	CASSLQFTQYF
NA	TRBV5-1	TRBD1	TRBJ2-2	16	TGCGCCAGCAGCTCTCTGCGGACAGGGGGCAAAGAGGAGCTGTTTTTT	CASSSLRTGGKEELFF
NA	TRBV28	NA	TRBJ1-5	11	TGTGCCAGCTTAGGTGGAGGGCCCCAGCATTTT	CASLGGGPQHF
NA	TRBV7-2	NA	TRBJ2-3	13	TGTGCCAGCAGCTTCAGACGGTCAGATACGCAGTATTTT	CASSFRRSDTQYF
NA	TRBV12-3/TRBV12-4	TRBD1	TRBJ1-1	14	TGTGCCAGCAGTCCTCGACAGGGGAACTCTGAAGCTTTCTTT	CASSPRQGNSEAFF
NA	TRBV6-1	NA	TRBJ2-7	14	TGTGCCAGTTTTGGGCTAGCAGGACCCTACGAGCAGTACTTC	CASFGLAGPYEQYF
NA	TRBV20-1	TRBD2	TRBJ2-1	15	TGCAGTGCTCCGGGGGGACCGACCCTCTACAATGAGCAGTTCTTC	CSAPGGPTLYNEQFF
NA	TRBV12-3/TRBV12-4	NA	TRBJ1-6	14	TGTGCCAGCAGTTTAGCCCGGAGGGCTTCACCCCTCCACTTT	CASSLARRASPLHF
once	TRBV5-4	TRBD1	TRBJ1-2	14	TGTGCCAGCAGCCCGGGGACAGCTAACTATGGCTACACCTTC	CASSPGTANYGYTF
NA	TRBV6-4	NA	TRBJ2-3	13	TGTGCCAGCAGCCGGACGTACACAGATACGCAGTATTTT	CASSRTYTDTQYF
NA	TRBV7-6	TRBD2	TRBJ2-1	17	TGTGCCAGCAGCTTAGAAAATAGCCTAGCGGGCTACAATGAGCAGTTCTTC	CASSLENSLAGYNEQFF
once	TRBV6-1	NA	TRBJ1-5	15	TGTGCCAGCAGCCCGGACTCGGTAGGCGGTCAGCGCCAGCATTTT	CASSPDSVGGQRQHF
NA	TRBV28	TRBD2	TRBJ2-1	15	TGTGCCAGCAGTACTAGACTAGCGGGGGCGAATGAGCAGTTCTTC	CASSTRLAGANEQFF
NA	TRBV19	TRBD1	TRBJ1-2	13	TGTGCCAGTGCCCGGGACAGGGTTGATGGCTACACCTTC	CASARDRVDGYTF
NA	TRBV15	NA	TRBJ1-2	13	TGTGCCACCAGCGGGCCAGGAAACTATGGCTACACCTTC	CATSGPGNYGYTF
NA	TRBV6-1	NA	TRBJ2-7	14	TGTGCCAGCAGAGAACCGTTTAAGGCCTACGAGCAGTACTTC	CASREPFKAYEQYF
NA	TRBV28	NA	TRBJ1-4	16	TGTGCCAGCAGTTGGGGGGGGAAAAGGTCTAATGAAAAACTGTTTTTT	CASSWGGKRSNEKLFF
few	TRBV12-3/TRBV12-4	NA	TRBJ1-2	16	TGTGCCAGCAGTTTAGGTCCGGGCAGGGCCAACTATGGCTACACCTTC	CASSLGPGRANYGYTF
NA	TRBV6-4	NA	TRBJ2-3	14	TGTGCCAGCAGTGCGCAGACCAGCACAGATACGCAGTATTTT	CASSAQTSTDTQYF
NA	TRBV6-2/TRBV6-3	NA	TRBJ2-5	11	TGTGCCAGCAGTTACGGGGAGACCCAGTACTTC	CASSYGETQYF
NA	TRBV28	TRBD2	TRBJ2-3	15	TGTGCCAGCAGCACAACTAGCGGGGGCGGGGGTACGCAGTATTTT	CASSTTSGGGGTQYF
NA	TRBV19	NA	TRBJ2-4	15	TGTGCCAGTAGTATGGGCCTCCTAGCCAAAAACATTCAGTACTTC	CASSMGLLAKNIQYF
NA	TRBV29-1	NA	TRBJ2-3	12	TGCAGCGTTGGTGACGGAGGGGATACGCAGTATTTT	CSVGDGGDTQYF
few	TRBV6-1	NA	TRBJ1-1	13	TGTGCCAGCAGAAGGACAGTGAACACTGAAGCTTTCTTT	CASRRTVNTEAFF
NA	TRBV27	TRBD2	TRBJ2-2	14	TGTGCCAGCAATAGCGGGGGGGTTGCCGGGGAGCTGTTTTTT	CASNSGGVAGELFF
NA	TRBV5-1	TRBD1	TRBJ2-3	12	TGCGCCAGCAGCTCTTACAGGGGGCTTGAGTATTTT	CASSSYRGLEYF
NA	TRBV6-1	TRBD1	TRBJ2-1	15	TGTGCCAGCAGCCGTAGGGGACAGGGGAACAATGAGCAGTTCTTC	CASSRRGQGNNEQFF